The clone carrying this TCR beta chain was observed many times. Its target is not known. This specimen belongs to a study of neurological immune-mediated disorders. Broader study findings: HTLV-1-associated myelopathy had the most TCR clonal expansion, and multiple sclerosis had the least, less than healthy controls.

The cDNA was synthesized by 5'RACE incorporating 10-nucleotide random UMIs. Via MiXCR, TCRdb re-called the 5' RACE reads, giving one row per CDR3 protein. In the table there are about 50,000 distinct CDR3 sequences, 16% of which are singletons. Volunteers attending a blood bank in Maryland, USA, served as healthy controls. This TCR came from a man aged 55 to 69 in good health. Sequenced sample: PBMCs.

The CDR3 is CASSRSPDRVEYEQYF. As DNA, the CDR3 is TGCGCCAGCAGCCGCTCCCCGGACAGGGTAGAGTACGAGCAGTACTTC. The chain carries TRBV5-1 and TRBJ2-7, with 8 bases identical to TRBD1. CDR3 length: 16 amino acids. CDR1 is SGHRS, CDR2 YFSETQ, per germline. The J segment lost 4 bases and the V segment lost 4 bases, leaving 13 bases of the junction unmatched.